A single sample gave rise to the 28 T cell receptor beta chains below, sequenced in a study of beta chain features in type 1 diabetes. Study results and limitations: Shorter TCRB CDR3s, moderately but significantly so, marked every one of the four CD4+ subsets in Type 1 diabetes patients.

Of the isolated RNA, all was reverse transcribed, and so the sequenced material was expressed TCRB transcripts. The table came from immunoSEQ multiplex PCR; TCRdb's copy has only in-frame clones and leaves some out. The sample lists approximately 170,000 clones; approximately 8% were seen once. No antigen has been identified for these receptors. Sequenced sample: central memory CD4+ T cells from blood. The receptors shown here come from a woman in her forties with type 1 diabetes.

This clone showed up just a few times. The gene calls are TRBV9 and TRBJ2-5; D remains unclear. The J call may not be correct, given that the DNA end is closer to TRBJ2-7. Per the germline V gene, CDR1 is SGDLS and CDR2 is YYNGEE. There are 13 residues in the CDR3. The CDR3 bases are TGTGCCAGCAGCGTGACCCAGGACTACGAGCAGTACTTC. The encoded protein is CASSVTQDYEQYF.

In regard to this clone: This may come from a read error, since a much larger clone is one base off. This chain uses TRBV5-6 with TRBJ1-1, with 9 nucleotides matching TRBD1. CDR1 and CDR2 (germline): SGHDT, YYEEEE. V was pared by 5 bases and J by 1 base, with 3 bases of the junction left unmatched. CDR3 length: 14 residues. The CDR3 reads CASSWGQGNTEAFF. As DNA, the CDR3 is TGTGCCAGCAGTTGGGGACAGGGGAACACTGAAGCTTTCTTT.

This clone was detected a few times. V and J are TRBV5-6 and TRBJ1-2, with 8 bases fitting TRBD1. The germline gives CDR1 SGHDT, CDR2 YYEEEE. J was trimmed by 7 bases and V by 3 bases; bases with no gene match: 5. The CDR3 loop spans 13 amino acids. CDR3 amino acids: CASSSGQGSGYTF. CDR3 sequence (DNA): TGTGCCAGCAGCTCAGGACAGGGCTCTGGCTACACCTTC.

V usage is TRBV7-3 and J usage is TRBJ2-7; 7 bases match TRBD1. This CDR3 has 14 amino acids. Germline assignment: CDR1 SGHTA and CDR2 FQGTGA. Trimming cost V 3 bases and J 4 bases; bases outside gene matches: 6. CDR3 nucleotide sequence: TGTGCCAGCAGCTTGCAAAACAGGGGTTACGAGCAGTACTTC. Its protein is CASSLQNRGYEQYF.

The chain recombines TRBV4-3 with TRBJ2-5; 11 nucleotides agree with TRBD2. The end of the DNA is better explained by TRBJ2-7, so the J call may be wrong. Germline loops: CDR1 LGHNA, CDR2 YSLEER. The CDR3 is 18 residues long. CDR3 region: CASSQEVGWGLAAYEQYF. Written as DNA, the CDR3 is TGCGCCAGCAGCCAAGAGGTGGGATGGGGACTAGCGGCGTACGAGCAGTACTTC.

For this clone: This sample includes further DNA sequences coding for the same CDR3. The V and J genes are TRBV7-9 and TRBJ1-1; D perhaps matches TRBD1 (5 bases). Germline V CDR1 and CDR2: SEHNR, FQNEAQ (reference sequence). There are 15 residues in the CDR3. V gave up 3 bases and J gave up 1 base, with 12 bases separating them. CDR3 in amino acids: CASSFRGTSNTEAFF. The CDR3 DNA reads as TGTGCCAGCAGCTTCCGGGGGACCTCGAACACTGAAGCTTTCTTT.

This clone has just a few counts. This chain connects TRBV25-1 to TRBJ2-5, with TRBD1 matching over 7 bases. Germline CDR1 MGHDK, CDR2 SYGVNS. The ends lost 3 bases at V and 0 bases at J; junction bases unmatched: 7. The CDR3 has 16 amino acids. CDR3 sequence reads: CASSDRKGTDQETQYF. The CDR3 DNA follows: TGTGCCAGCAGTGACCGAAAGGGGACAGACCAAGAGACCCAGTACTTC. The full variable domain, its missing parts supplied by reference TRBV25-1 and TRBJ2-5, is EADIYQTPRYLVIGTGKKITLECSQTMGHDKMYWYQQDPGMELHLIHYSYGVNSTEKGDLSSESTVSRIRTEHFPLTLESARPSHTSQYLCASSDRKGTDQETQYFGPGTRLLVL.

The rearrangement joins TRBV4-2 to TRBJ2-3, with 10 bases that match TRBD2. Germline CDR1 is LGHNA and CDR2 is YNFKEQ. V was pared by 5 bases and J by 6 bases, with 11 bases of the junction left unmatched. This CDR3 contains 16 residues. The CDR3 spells CASSLAPTSGPDTQYF. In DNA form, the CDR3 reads TGTGCCAGCAGCTTGGCCCCGACTAGCGGGCCCGATACGCAGTATTTT.

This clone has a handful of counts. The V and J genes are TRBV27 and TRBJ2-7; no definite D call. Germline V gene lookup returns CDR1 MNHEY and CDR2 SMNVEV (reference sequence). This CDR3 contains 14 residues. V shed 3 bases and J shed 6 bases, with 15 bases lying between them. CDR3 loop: CASSFRVGVSEQYF. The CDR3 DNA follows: TGTGCCAGCAGTTTTCGGGTCGGCGTTAGCGAGCAGTACTTC.

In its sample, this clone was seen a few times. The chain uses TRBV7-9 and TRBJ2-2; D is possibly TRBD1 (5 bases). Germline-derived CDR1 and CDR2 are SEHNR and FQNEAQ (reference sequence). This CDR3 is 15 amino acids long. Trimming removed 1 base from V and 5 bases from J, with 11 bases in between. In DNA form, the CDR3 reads TGTGCCAGCAGCTTAGAAGGGGTACGAACCGGGGAGCTGTTTTTT. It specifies CASSLEGVRTGELFF.

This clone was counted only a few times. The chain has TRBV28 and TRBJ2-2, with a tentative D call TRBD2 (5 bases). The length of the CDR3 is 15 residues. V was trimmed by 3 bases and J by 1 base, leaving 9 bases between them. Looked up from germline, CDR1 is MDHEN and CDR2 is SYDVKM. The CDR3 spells CASSLGRLNTGELFF. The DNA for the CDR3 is TGTGCCAGCAGTTTGGGGAGACTGAACACCGGGGAGCTGTTTTTT.

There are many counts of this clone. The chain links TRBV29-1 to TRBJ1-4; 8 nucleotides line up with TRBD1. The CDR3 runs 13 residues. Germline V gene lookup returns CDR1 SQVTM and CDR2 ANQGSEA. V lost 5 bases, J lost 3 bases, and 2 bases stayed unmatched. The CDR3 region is CSVRQGPNEKLFF. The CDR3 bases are TGCAGCGTTCGACAGGGGCCTAATGAAAAACTGTTTTTT.

CDR3 sequence: CASSPPLRLSPYEQYF. In DNA, the CDR3 is TGTGCCAGCAGCCCTCCCCTCCGACTTTCGCCCTACGAGCAGTACTTC. The rearrangement joins TRBV7-9 to TRBJ2-7; D uncertain. CDR1 is SEHNR and CDR2 is FQNEAQ in the germline V gene (reference sequence). Trimming removed 5 bases at V and 2 bases at J, with 19 bases between. The CDR3 contains 16 residues.

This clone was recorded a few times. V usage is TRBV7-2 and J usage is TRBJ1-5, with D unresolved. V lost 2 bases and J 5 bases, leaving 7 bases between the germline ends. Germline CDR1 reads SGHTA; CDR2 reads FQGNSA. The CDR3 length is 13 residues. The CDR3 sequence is CASSLNGDQPQHF. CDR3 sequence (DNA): TGTGCCAGCAGCTTAAACGGGGATCAGCCCCAGCATTTT.

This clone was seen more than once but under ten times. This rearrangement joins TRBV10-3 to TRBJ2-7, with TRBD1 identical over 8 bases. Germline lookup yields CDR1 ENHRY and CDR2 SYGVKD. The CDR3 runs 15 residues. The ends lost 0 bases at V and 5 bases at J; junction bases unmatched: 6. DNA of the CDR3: TGTGCCATCAGTGAGTCAGCGACAGGGGTTCACGAGCAGTACTTC. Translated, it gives CAISESATGVHEQYF.

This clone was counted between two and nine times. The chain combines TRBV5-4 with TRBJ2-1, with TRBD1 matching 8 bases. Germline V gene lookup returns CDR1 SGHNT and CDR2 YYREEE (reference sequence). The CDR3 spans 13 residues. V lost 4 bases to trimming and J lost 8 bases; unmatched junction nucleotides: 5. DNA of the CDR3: TGTGCCAGCAGCATGGACAGGGATCATGAGCAGTTCTTC. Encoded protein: CASSMDRDHEQFF.

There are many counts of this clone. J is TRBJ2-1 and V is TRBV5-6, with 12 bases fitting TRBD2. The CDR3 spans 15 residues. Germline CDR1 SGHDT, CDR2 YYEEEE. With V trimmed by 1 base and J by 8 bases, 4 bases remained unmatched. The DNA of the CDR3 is TGTGCCAGCAGCTTGCCTCTAGCGGGAGGGTATGAGCAGTTCTTC. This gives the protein CASSLPLAGGYEQFF.

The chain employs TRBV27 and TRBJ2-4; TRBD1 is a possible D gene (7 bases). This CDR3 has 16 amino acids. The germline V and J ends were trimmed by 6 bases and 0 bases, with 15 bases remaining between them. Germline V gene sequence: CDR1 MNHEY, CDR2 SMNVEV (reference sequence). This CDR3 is CASSTTGRLAKNIQYF. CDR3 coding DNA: TGTGCCAGCAGCACGACAGGGAGGCTAGCCAAAAACATTCAGTACTTC.

The CDR3 is CASRGRQGLDEQFF. Here the CDR3 DNA reads TGTGCCAGCAGAGGTCGACAGGGGTTGGATGAGCAGTTCTTC. The chain recombines TRBV7-3 with TRBJ2-1, with TRBD1 identical over 8 bases. J lost 8 bases, V lost 6 bases, and 9 bases had no gene match. Germline CDR1 reads SGHTA; CDR2 reads FQGTGA. CDR3 length: 14 amino acids.

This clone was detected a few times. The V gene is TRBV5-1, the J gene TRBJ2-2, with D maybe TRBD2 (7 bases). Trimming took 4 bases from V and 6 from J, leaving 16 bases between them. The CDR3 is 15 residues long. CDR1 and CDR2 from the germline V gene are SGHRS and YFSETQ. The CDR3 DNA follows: TGCGCCAGCAGCCCCTTCAGGGGAGGGGCCGGGGAGCTGTTTTTT. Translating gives CASSPFRGGAGELFF.

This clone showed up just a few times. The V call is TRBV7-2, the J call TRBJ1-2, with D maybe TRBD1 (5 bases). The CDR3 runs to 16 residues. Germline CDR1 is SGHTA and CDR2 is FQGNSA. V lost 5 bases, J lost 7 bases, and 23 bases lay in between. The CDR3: CASSASWGQQDSGYTF. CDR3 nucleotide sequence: TGTGCCAGCAGCGCAAGCTGGGGCCAACAGGATAGTGGCTACACCTTC.

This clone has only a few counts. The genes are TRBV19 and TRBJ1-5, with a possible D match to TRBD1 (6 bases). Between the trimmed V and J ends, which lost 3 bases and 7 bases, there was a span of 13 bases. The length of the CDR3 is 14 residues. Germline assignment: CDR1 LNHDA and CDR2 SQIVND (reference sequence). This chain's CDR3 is CASSMDGGGQPQHF. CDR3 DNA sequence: TGTGCCAGTAGTATGGATGGGGGCGGACAGCCCCAGCATTTT.

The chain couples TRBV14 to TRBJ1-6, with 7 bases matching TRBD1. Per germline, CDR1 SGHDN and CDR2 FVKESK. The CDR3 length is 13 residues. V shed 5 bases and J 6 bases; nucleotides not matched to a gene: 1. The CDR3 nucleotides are TGTGCCAGCAGCTGGGACAGTAATTCACCCCTCCACTTT. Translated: CASSWDSNSPLHF.

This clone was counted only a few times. This chain's CDR3 is CAIRSGETQYF. CDR3 nucleotides: TGTGCCATCAGAAGCGGGGAGACCCAGTACTTC. The chain links TRBV6-6 to TRBJ2-5; the D gene is possibly TRBD2 (6 bases). Germline loops: CDR1 MNHNY, CDR2 SVGAGI (reference sequence). The V end lost 10 bases, the J end lost 5 bases, and 11 bases lay between the germline ends. The CDR3 runs 11 residues.

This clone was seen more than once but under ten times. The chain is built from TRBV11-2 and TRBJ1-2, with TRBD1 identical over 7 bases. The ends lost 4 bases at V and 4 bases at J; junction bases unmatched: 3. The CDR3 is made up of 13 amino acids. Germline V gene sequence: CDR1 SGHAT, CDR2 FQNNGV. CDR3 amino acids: CASSSRDSYGYTF. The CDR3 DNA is TGTGCCAGCAGCTCGAGGGACAGCTATGGCTACACCTTC. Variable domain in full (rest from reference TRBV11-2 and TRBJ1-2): EAGVAQSPRYKIIEKRQSVAFWCNPISGHATLYWYQQILGQGPKLLIQFQNNGVVDDSQLPKDRFSAERLKGVDSTLKIQPAKLEDSAVYLCASSSRDSYGYTFGSGTRLTVV.

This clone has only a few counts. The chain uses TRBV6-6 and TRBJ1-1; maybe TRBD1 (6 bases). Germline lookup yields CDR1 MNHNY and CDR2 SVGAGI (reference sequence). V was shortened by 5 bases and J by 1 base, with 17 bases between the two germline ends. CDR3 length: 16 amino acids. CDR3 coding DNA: TGTGCCAGCAGTCAAAATACCCTCAGGGGGAACACTGAAGCTTTCTTT. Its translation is CASSQNTLRGNTEAFF.

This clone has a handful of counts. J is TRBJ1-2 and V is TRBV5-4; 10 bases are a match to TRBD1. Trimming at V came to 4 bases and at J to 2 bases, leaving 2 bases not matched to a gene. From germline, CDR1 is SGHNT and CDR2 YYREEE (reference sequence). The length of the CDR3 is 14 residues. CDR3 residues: CASSGTGENYGYTF. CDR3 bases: TGTGCCAGCAGCGGGACAGGGGAAAACTATGGCTACACCTTC.

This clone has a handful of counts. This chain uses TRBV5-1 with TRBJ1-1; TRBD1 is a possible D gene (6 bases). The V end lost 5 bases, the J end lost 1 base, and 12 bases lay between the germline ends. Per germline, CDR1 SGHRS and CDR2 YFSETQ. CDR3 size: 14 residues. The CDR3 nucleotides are TGCGCCAGCAGAGTCTCGACAGGGAACACTGAAGCTTTCTTT. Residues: CASRVSTGNTEAFF.